The subject of this entry is one TCR beta chain. The sample belongs to a study of blood T cell repertoires in COVID-19. Study summary: COVID-19 samples collected from the United States, Italy and Spain covered acute and convalescent phases. PBMCs, B-cell-depleted T cells, or T cells provided the cDNA or gDNA that made up the material.

How the authors handled the data: Estimation of nucleated cell counts relied on the amplification of reference gene primers. Sequencing used immunoSEQ multiplex PCR; TCRdb keeps in-frame clones, though not all of them. V, J and clone size are taken as reported in that table, and D and trimming were inferred from the DNA itself. The data hold tens of thousands of clones, with 80% to 90% observed a single time. The TCR comes from a man aged 55 to 70 with acute or convalescent COVID-19. Sequenced input: peripheral blood.

CDR3 protein: CASSSSDRVTSYNSPLHF. CDR3 DNA sequence: TGTGCCAGCAGCTCTTCGGACAGGGTAACCTCCTATAATTCACCCCTCCACTTT. The chain couples TRBV9 to TRBJ1-6; 8 positions agree with TRBD1. V lost 4 bases and J lost 0; bases outside the gene matches: 9. This CDR3 region has 18 residues. Germline values: CDR1 SGDLS, CDR2 YYNGEE.